This T cell receptor (beta chain) was captured in a study of CD8+CD57+ T cells in acquired aplastic anemia. Overall study context: The average for DNA from sorted CD4+ and CD8+ cells was around 3.5 ug. Study results and caveats: CD8+ Simpson's diversity showed no significant patient-control difference. Sharing between patients and controls was observed for twenty-nine CD8+ CDR3 sequences.

As regards this clonotype: Antigen: not known.

Selection for sequencing was limited to patients who had shown CD8+CD57+ cell expansion by flow cytometry. Everyone among the patients had severe acquired aplastic anemia. TCR beta VDJ and CDR3 were profiled, and genomic DNA was the template. TCRdb redid the calling of the reads with MiXCR, one entry per CDR3 protein. The sample shows about 260,000 distinct CDR3 sequences, 82% of them seen only once. Germline V lookup: CDR1 PRHDT, CDR2 FYEKMQ (reference sequence). The CDR3 covers 13 residues. V lost 8 bases and J 12 bases, leaving 21 bases between the germline ends. This chain joins TRBV13 and TRBJ2-3, with D possibly TRBD1 on 6 matching bases. The clonotype originates from a human donor with aplastic anemia. Sequenced: sorted CD4+, CD8+, or CD8+CD57+ T cells (not recorded which) from PBMCs. CDR3 sequence (DNA): TGTGCCAGCGGGGGCGGCGGCAAAGAGTTCCAGTATTTT. This encodes CASGGGGKEFQYF.